This T cell receptor (beta chain) comes out of a study of beta chain features in type 1 diabetes. Notes on the study in general: A potential influence of HLA type upon TCRB rearrangement remained unresolved herein. Relative to healthy donors, patients appeared to have naive, central memory and Treg TCRB repertoires that were more similar. The study found moderately but significantly shorter TCRB CDR3s in all four CD4+ subsets of Type 1 diabetes patients.

What was sequenced were expressed TCRB transcripts, since all of the isolated RNA had been reverse transcribed. Produced via immunoSEQ multiplex PCR; TCRdb's table is partial and in-frame only. The profile shows some 700,000 clones, 13% of them singletons. The trim removed 10 bases at V and 5 bases at J, leaving 4 bases unmatched. The germline gives CDR1 MNHEY, CDR2 SVGAGI. The CDR3 sequence is 12 residues long. This clone was seen more than once but under ten times. Antigen specificity is unknown. What was sequenced was naive CD4+ T cells from blood. The receptor was isolated from a man between 18 and 35 years old with type 1 diabetes. V usage is TRBV6-5 and J usage is TRBJ1-5; 8 bases are a match to TRBD1. CDR3 in DNA: TGTGCCAATCCGACAGGGGATCAGCCCCAGCATTTT. Its protein is CANPTGDQPQHF.